This T cell receptor beta chain was identified in a study of blood T cell repertoires in COVID-19. Study at large: Specimens from acute and convalescent COVID-19 originated in the United States, Italy and Spain.

Generated by immunoSEQ multiplex PCR, the TCRdb table keeps only in-frame clones and is missing some. Seen here are 280,000 or so clones, approximately 83% observed once, and the top ten hold about an eighth. The CDR3 has 15 amino acids. Germline V gene data show CDR1 as MGHRA and CDR2 as YSYEKL. V dropped 1 base and J dropped 2 bases, with 11 bases sitting between them. V gene TRBV4-1 combines with J gene TRBJ2-5; D is unclear. The clonotype comes from a human donor in a cohort sampled during active COVID-19. The specimen was peripheral blood. The DNA for the CDR3 is TGCGCCAGCAGCCAAGGTCCGTCGACTCAAGAGACCCAGTACTTC. Protein product: CASSQGPSTQETQYF.